Included here is one TCR beta chain sequence, with context. Its antigen remains unknown. This entry is derived from a study of T cells in Graves' hyperthyroidism and ophthalmopathy. The CDR3 totals 15 residues. Unmatched junction bases numbered 2, after V lost 2 bases and J lost 4 bases. Germline CDR1 and CDR2: SGHNT and YYREEE (reference sequence). Whole-study results and caveats: The model's output predicted ophthalmopathy at a median of about 5.9 months prior to onset.

The investigators amplified TCR beta CDR3 regions from RNA transcripts. HTBI primers were the set used in a first-round RT-PCR of the TCR CDR3. TCRdb passed the multiplex PCR reads through MiXCR, listing each CDR3 protein once. This table holds around 250,000 distinct CDR3 sequences, approximately 14% found once. The receptor comes from a woman in her forties with Graves' hyperthyroidism that later progressed to Graves' ophthalmopathy. Sequenced material: blood. The genes are TRBV5-4 and TRBJ2-2, with 10 bases fitting TRBD1. The CDR3 spells CASSFDRGLTGELFF. DNA for the CDR3: TGTGCCAGCAGCTTTGACAGGGGGCTCACCGGGGAGCTGTTTTTT.